One and the same sample provided the 32 T cell receptor beta chains below, sequenced in a study of T cell repertoires in cytomegalovirus infection. TCRdb ran MiXCR on the reads and lists one entry per CDR3 protein. The data show 450,000 to 650,000 distinct CDR3 sequences, around 27% seen once. Sequenced input: PBMCs. These receptors came from a human donor in good health (CMV status not recorded). Some clones in this sample may be carry-over from other donors' samples.

This clonotype was recorded many times. V usage is TRBV7-2 and J usage is TRBJ1-1; weak D call: TRBD1 (5 bases). V dropped 1 base and J dropped 4 bases, with 10 bases sitting between them. Germline loops: CDR1 SGHTA, CDR2 FQGNSA. This CDR3 contains 14 residues. This CDR3 is CASSLGGAATEAFF. The CDR3 coding sequence is TGTGCCAGCAGCTTAGGTGGGGCGGCCACTGAAGCTTTCTTT. Together with reference TRBV7-2 and TRBJ1-1, the CDR3 gives the full variable domain: GAGVSQSPSNKVTEKGKDVELRCDPISGHTALYWYRQSLGQGLEFLIYFQGNSAPDKSGLPSDRFSAERTGGSVSTLTIQRTQQEDSAVYLCASSLGGAATEAFFGQGTRLTVV.

This clonotype has more than one count but fewer than ten. The chain carries TRBV7-2 and TRBJ1-2; D call uncertain. CDR1 is SGHTA and CDR2 is FQGNSA in the germline V gene. V lost 5 bases and J 0 bases, leaving 16 bases between the germline ends. The CDR3 runs 16 residues. CDR3 protein: CASSPDGMISNYGYTF. CDR3 bases: TGTGCCAGCAGCCCGGACGGGATGATTTCTAACTATGGCTACACCTTC.

This clonotype was seen a handful of times. The chain couples TRBV7-2 to TRBJ2-2; 10 nucleotides match TRBD2. V lost 5 bases and J lost 5; bases outside the gene matches: 14. Per germline, CDR1 SGHTA and CDR2 FQGNSA. The CDR3 consists of 18 residues. The CDR3 sequence is CASSQKGLAGELTGELFF. The DNA for the CDR3 is TGTGCCAGCAGCCAAAAAGGCCTAGCGGGAGAGTTAACCGGGGAGCTGTTTTTT.

This clonotype came up a few times. This rearrangement joins TRBV6-2 or TRBV6-3 to TRBJ2-1, with 7 positions matching TRBD2. Trimming cost V 8 bases and J 0 bases; bases outside gene matches: 10. The CDR3 runs 16 residues. Per germline, CDR1 MNHEY and CDR2 SVGEGT. CDR3 sequence: CASHQPGTNSYNEQFF. For the CDR3, the DNA is TGTGCCAGCCACCAGCCCGGGACTAACTCCTACAATGAGCAGTTCTTC.

In this sample, this clonotype turned up a few times. The J gene is TRBJ1-4, the V gene TRBV7-6; D possibly corresponds to TRBD1 (6 bases). The germline V gene has CDR1 SGHVS and CDR2 FNYEAQ. CDR3 length: 14 amino acids. V lost 4 bases and J lost 8, with 14 bases in between. The DNA for the CDR3 is TGTGCCAGCAGCTACGAAATGGACAGCGAAAAACTGTTTTTT. Residues: CASSYEMDSEKLFF. The full variable domain, rest sourced from reference TRBV7-6 and TRBJ1-4, is GAGVSQSPRYKVTKRGQDVALRCDPISGHVSLYWYRQALGQGPEFLTYFNYEAQQDKSGLPNDRFSAERPEGSISTLTIQRTEQRDSAMYRCASSYEMDSEKLFFGSGTQLSVL.

There are many counts of this clonotype. This chain uses TRBV11-2 with TRBJ2-1; 7 bases are a match to TRBD1. This CDR3 has 14 amino acids. Germline values: CDR1 SGHAT, CDR2 FQNNGV. V was pared by 3 bases and J by 5 bases, with 4 bases of the junction left unmatched. CDR3 nucleotides: TGTGCCAGCAGCTTCCGGGACAGCGACAATGAGCAGTTCTTC. It specifies CASSFRDSDNEQFF. Full variable domain (outside the CDR3, taken from reference TRBV11-2 and TRBJ2-1): EAGVAQSPRYKIIEKRQSVAFWCNPISGHATLYWYQQILGQGPKLLIQFQNNGVVDDSQLPKDRFSAERLKGVDSTLKIQPAKLEDSAVYLCASSFRDSDNEQFFGPGTRLTVL.

This clonotype was observed at least ten times. The rearrangement joins TRBV7-3 to TRBJ2-5; 9 bases align to TRBD1. Per the germline V gene, CDR1 is SGHTA and CDR2 is FQGTGA. The CDR3 contains 17 residues. Trimming at V came to 6 bases and at J to 5 bases, leaving 16 bases not matched to a gene. The CDR3 sequence is CASSPGQGLPSGETQYF. CDR3 nucleotide sequence: TGTGCCAGCAGTCCTGGACAGGGGCTACCGTCAGGGGAGACCCAGTACTTC.

This clonotype was seen a handful of times. The V call is TRBV28, the J call TRBJ2-1; TRBD2 matches 12 bases. J gave up 8 bases and V 4 bases, and 3 bases lay outside the gene matches. CDR1 and CDR2 (germline): MDHEN, SYDVKM. CDR3 size: 14 residues. In DNA form, the CDR3 reads TGTGCCAGCAGTTCTAGCGGGAGGGCCGATGAGCAGTTCTTC. Translated, it gives CASSSSGRADEQFF.

The V call is TRBV11-3, the J call TRBJ1-1; D is ambiguous. The germline V gene has CDR1 SGHNT and CDR2 YENEEA. Between the trimmed V and J ends, which lost 5 bases and 1 base, there was a span of 14 bases. The CDR3 is made up of 15 amino acids. Written as DNA, the CDR3 is TGTGCCAGCAGCCCCAGAGTAGCGGGGAACACTGAAGCTTTCTTT. It codes for CASSPRVAGNTEAFF. Full variable domain (missing parts from reference TRBV11-3 and TRBJ1-1): EAGVVQSPRYKIIEKKQPVAFWCNPISGHNTLYWYLQNLGQGPELLIRYENEEAVDDSQLPKDRFSAERLKGVDSTLKIQPAELGDSAVYLCASSPRVAGNTEAFFGQGTRLTVV.

The chain joins TRBV19 to TRBJ1-5, with a possible D match to TRBD1 (5 bases). The CDR3 covers 14 residues. Trimming shortened V by 7 bases and J by 7 bases, and 17 bases separated the two germline ends. Germline values: CDR1 LNHDA, CDR2 SQIVND (reference sequence). CDR3 sequence: CASTLDGARQPQHF. The DNA for the CDR3 is TGTGCCAGTACCCTGGACGGGGCTCGGCAGCCCCAGCATTTT.

This clonotype has at least ten counts. The chain combines TRBV7-2 with TRBJ2-6; perhaps TRBD1 as D (6 bases). V lost 3 bases, J lost 4 bases, and 10 bases lay in between. Per the germline V gene, CDR1 is SGHTA and CDR2 is FQGNSA. This CDR3 comprises 15 residues. The CDR3 is CASSFSGTGANVLTF. The CDR3 DNA reads as TGTGCCAGCAGCTTTTCCGGGACAGGGGCCAACGTCCTGACTTTC.

J is TRBJ1-2 and V is TRBV28; D is unclear. The germline V gene encodes CDR1 MDHEN and CDR2 SYDVKM. Trimming stripped 3 bases from V and 2 bases from J, with 7 bases between. CDR3 length: 13 amino acids. The CDR3 DNA sequence: TGTGCCAGCAGTTTCGGGTGGAACTATGGCTACACCTTC. It encodes CASSFGWNYGYTF.

The chain uses TRBV7-2 and TRBJ2-5, with 9 bases matching TRBD2. CDR3 length: 16 amino acids. Trimming at V came to 1 base and at J to 1 base, leaving 4 bases not matched to a gene. Looked up from germline, CDR1 is SGHTA and CDR2 is FQGNSA. This CDR3 is CASSLEGLAVQETQYF. The CDR3 DNA sequence: TGTGCCAGCAGCTTAGAGGGACTAGCAGTCCAAGAGACCCAGTACTTC.

This clonotype was picked up many times. The chain joins TRBV7-2 to TRBJ2-5, with 7 bases lining up with TRBD2. The germline gives CDR1 SGHTA, CDR2 FQGNSA. This CDR3 region has 14 residues. With V trimmed by 8 bases and J by 1 base, 7 bases remained unmatched. The CDR3 reads CASAPASGQETQYF. The CDR3 coding sequence is TGTGCCAGCGCGCCCGCTAGCGGCCAAGAGACCCAGTACTTC.

This clonotype occurred a few times. This chain links TRBV7-2 with TRBJ2-2, with 7 bases aligning to TRBD1. This CDR3 has 13 amino acids. V gave up 5 bases and J gave up 7 bases; unmatched junction bases: 4. The germline V gene encodes CDR1 SGHTA and CDR2 FQGNSA. CDR3 in amino acids: CASSPTGIGELFF. The CDR3 bases are TGTGCCAGCAGCCCGACAGGGATCGGGGAGCTGTTTTTT.

This clonotype was recorded at least ten times. J is TRBJ1-6 and V is TRBV7-9; D is ambiguous. Per germline, CDR1 SEHNR and CDR2 FQNEAQ (reference sequence). The CDR3 sequence is 14 residues long. Trimming removed 6 bases from V and 6 bases from J, with 12 bases in between. The CDR3 protein is CASRSDPANSPLHF. The CDR3 DNA follows: TGTGCCAGCAGGTCGGATCCGGCTAATTCACCCCTCCACTTT.

This clonotype showed up just a few times. This rearrangement joins TRBV29-1 to TRBJ2-1; the D gene is possibly TRBD2 (6 bases). This CDR3 has 15 amino acids. Germline-derived CDR1 and CDR2 are SQVTM and ANQGSEA. V shed 0 bases and J shed 2 bases, with 11 bases lying between them. Here the CDR3 DNA reads TGCAGCGTTGAAGAAGACGAGCGGGCCTACAATGAGCAGTTCTTC. Protein product: CSVEEDERAYNEQFF.

This clonotype was counted only a few times. The chain recombines TRBV6-2 or TRBV6-3 with TRBJ1-5; tentative D call: TRBD1 (5 bases). Trimming took 7 bases from V and 4 from J, leaving 8 bases between them. The germline gives CDR1 MNHEY, CDR2 SVGEGT. The CDR3 is 12 residues long. Here the CDR3 reads CASNEGNQPQHF. The CDR3 DNA reads as TGTGCCAGCAACGAGGGGAATCAGCCCCAGCATTTT.

For this clonotype: A much more abundant neighbour one base away suggests this may be a read error. J is TRBJ2-2 and V is TRBV2; D uncertain. CDR1 and CDR2 from the germline V gene are SNHLY and FYNNEI. With 7 bases removed from V and 0 bases from J, the gap between germline ends came to 3 bases. The length of the CDR3 is 12 residues. The CDR3 spells CASTANTGELFF. CDR3 DNA: TGTGCCAGCACCGCGAACACCGGGGAGCTGTTTTTT.

This clonotype was seen at least ten times. The chain is built from TRBV4-1 and TRBJ1-3, with D maybe TRBD1 (5 bases). V gave up 4 bases and J gave up 4 bases, with 17 bases separating them. Germline-derived CDR1 and CDR2 are MGHRA and YSYEKL. The length of the CDR3 is 16 residues. The CDR3 DNA reads as TGCGCCAGCAGCCTCATCCCAGGGCAAACCGGAAACACCATATATTTT. Translation: CASSLIPGQTGNTIYF.

In regard to this clonotype: At one end the junction does not follow the germline gene, possibly because of a read error. This sequence joins TRBV12-3 or TRBV12-4 and TRBJ1-4, with TRBD1 identical over 7 bases. The CDR3 extends over 13 amino acids. CDR3 sequence: CASSPSTRQGGSF. CDR3 in DNA: TGTGCCAGCAGCCCCTCAACCCGACAGGGAGGATCTTTT.

The chain recombines TRBV7-2 with TRBJ2-7, with TRBD2 identical over 8 bases. Trimming removed 5 bases from V and 7 bases from J; junction bases left unmatched: 10. CDR1 SGHTA and CDR2 FQGNSA come from the germline V gene. The CDR3 totals 14 residues. The DNA for the CDR3 is TGTGCCAGCAGCCCTATCGGGAGGGCTGGAGAGCAGTACTTC. It is translated as CASSPIGRAGEQYF.

This clonotype occurred many times. The chain uses TRBV6-1 and TRBJ1-5; 10 bases match TRBD1. Germline V gene lookup returns CDR1 MNHNS and CDR2 SASEGT. The CDR3 runs to 19 residues. The V gene end was trimmed by 3 bases and the J gene end by 2 bases; junction bases not matched to a gene: 13. The CDR3 loop is CASSDLGGQGKSGNQPQHF. The CDR3, as DNA: TGTGCCAGCAGTGATCTGGGGGGACAGGGGAAATCGGGCAATCAGCCCCAGCATTTT.

The rearrangement uses TRBV20-1 and TRBJ2-4, with TRBD1 as a possible D gene (6 bases). The CDR3 loop spans 13 amino acids. Per the germline V gene, CDR1 is DFQATT and CDR2 is SNEGSKA (reference sequence). The ends were cut back, 6 bases at V and 1 base at J, with 10 bases in the middle. CDR3 sequence: CSASQGAKNIQYF. In DNA, the CDR3 is TGCAGTGCCTCTCAGGGGGCCAAAAACATTCAGTACTTC.

There are a few counts of this clonotype. The genes are TRBV6-2 or TRBV6-3 and TRBJ1-1; D is undetermined. Deletions cut 6 bases from V and 3 bases from J, with 11 bases between. The germline gives CDR1 MNHEY, CDR2 SVGEGT. There are 13 residues in the CDR3. In DNA, the CDR3 is TGTGCCAGCAGCAAACCTGGGGACACTGAAGCTTTCTTT. It encodes CASSKPGDTEAFF.

This clonotype was observed a handful of times. The gene calls are TRBV7-2 and TRBJ2-5, with 8 nucleotides matching TRBD1. With V trimmed by 0 bases and J by 5 bases, 14 bases remained unmatched. From germline, CDR1 is SGHTA and CDR2 FQGNSA. The CDR3 has 18 amino acids. CDR3 bases: TGTGCCAGCAGCTTAGCGCCAGGATGGACAGGGACGCAGGAGACCCAGTACTTC. Its protein product is CASSLAPGWTGTQETQYF.

This clonotype was seen more than once but under ten times. The J gene is TRBJ2-3, the V gene TRBV6-2 or TRBV6-3; D call uncertain. The ends were cut back, 2 bases at V and 1 base at J, with 16 bases in the middle. The CDR3 consists of 17 residues. Germline CDR1 is MNHEY and CDR2 is SVGEGT. CDR3 sequence (DNA): TGTGCCAGCAGTTACGTAGGTGCATTACCCGGCACAGATACGCAGTATTTT. This codes for CASSYVGALPGTDTQYF.

This clonotype was picked up many times. The rearrangement uses TRBV7-8 and TRBJ1-4; D is unclear. There are 17 residues in the CDR3. Per germline, CDR1 SGHVS and CDR2 FQNEAQ. Trimming left V 5 bases short and J 2 bases short, with 18 bases between. Here the CDR3 DNA reads TGTGCCAGCAGCCTGAGACACGTAACGACTACTAATGAAAAACTGTTTTTT. This codes for CASSLRHVTTTNEKLFF.

The V call is TRBV12-3 or TRBV12-4, the J call TRBJ2-4, with TRBD2 matching over 13 bases. V shed 6 bases and J 7 bases; nucleotides not matched to a gene: 9. CDR3 size: 16 residues. The chain's CDR3 is CASSPGLAGEKNIQYF. For the CDR3, the DNA is TGTGCCAGCAGCCCAGGACTAGCGGGAGAAAAGAACATTCAGTACTTC.

The J gene is TRBJ2-7, the V gene TRBV20-1; 7 bases map to TRBD2. Losses at the gene ends were 2 bases for V and 4 bases for J; bases not matched to a gene: 8. CDR1 DFQATT and CDR2 SNEGSKA come from the germline V gene (reference sequence). This CDR3 spans 14 amino acids. CDR3 in amino acids: CSARHVREGYEQYF. The CDR3 nucleotides read TGCAGTGCTAGACACGTGAGGGAGGGGTACGAGCAGTACTTC.

This clonotype appeared many times. The chain has TRBV7-2 and TRBJ2-1; tentative D call: TRBD2 (5 bases). There are 17 residues in the CDR3. V gave up 5 bases and J gave up 2 bases, with 19 bases separating them. Germline loops: CDR1 SGHTA, CDR2 FQGNSA. The CDR3 DNA sequence: TGTGCCAGCAGCCCCGCCCGCGGGTCCAGCACCTACAATGAGCAGTTCTTC. This encodes CASSPARGSSTYNEQFF.

This clonotype was detected only a few times. V and J are TRBV12-3 or TRBV12-4 and TRBJ2-3; tentatively, D is TRBD1 or TRBD2 (5 bases each). The V and J ends lost 3 bases and 4 bases respectively, with 11 bases between them. The CDR3 totals 14 residues. CDR3 nucleotide sequence: TGTGCCAGCAGTTTCTCGGGGACCCCAGATACGCAGTATTTT. Translation: CASSFSGTPDTQYF.